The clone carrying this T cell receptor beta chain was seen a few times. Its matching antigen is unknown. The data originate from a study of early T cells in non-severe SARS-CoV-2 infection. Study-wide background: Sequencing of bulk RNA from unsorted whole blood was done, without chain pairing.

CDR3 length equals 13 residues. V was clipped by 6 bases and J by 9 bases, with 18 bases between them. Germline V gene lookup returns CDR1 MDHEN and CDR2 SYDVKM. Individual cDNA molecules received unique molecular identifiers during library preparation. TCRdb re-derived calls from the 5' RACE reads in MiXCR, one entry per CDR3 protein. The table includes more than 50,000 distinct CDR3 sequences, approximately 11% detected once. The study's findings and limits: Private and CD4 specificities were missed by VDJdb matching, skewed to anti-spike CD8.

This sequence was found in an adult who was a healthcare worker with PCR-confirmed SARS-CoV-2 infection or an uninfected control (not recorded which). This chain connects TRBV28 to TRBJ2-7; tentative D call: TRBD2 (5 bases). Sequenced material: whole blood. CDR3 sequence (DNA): TGTGCCAGCAGCCCGACCGGACTTACGAGGCAGTACTTC. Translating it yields CASSPTGLTRQYF.